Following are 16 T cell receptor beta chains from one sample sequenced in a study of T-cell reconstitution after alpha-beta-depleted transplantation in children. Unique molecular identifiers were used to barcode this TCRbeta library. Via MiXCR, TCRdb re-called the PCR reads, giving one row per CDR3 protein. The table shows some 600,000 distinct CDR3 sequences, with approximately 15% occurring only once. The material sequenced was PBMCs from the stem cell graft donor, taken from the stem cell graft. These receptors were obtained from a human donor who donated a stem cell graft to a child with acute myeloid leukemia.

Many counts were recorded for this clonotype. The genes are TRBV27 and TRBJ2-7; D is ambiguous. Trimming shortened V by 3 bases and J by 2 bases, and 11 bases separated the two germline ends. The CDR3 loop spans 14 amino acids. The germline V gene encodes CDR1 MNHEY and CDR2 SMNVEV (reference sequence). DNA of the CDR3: TGTGCCAGCAGTTTCTCGGTCGGACCCTACGAGCAGTACTTC. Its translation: CASSFSVGPYEQYF.

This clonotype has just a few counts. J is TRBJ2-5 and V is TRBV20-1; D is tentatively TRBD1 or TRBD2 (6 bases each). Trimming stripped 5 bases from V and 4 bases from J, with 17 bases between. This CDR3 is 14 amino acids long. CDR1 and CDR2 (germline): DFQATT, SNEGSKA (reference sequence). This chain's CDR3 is CSAPSLGGRETQYF. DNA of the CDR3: TGCAGTGCTCCGAGTCTAGGGGGGAGAGAGACCCAGTACTTC.

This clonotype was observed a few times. CDR3 region: CASSYGGLTYEQYF. DNA for the CDR3: TGTGCCAGCAGCTACGGAGGGCTCACCTACGAGCAGTACTTC. This chain uses TRBV11-2 with TRBJ2-7; maybe TRBD2 (6 bases). Germline CDR1 is SGHAT and CDR2 is FQNNGV. Trimming shortened V by 4 bases and J by 2 bases, and 12 bases separated the two germline ends. This CDR3 spans 14 amino acids.

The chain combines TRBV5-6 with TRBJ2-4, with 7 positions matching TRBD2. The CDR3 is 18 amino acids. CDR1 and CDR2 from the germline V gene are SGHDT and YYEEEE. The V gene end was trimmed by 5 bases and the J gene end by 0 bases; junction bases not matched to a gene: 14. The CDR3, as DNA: TGTGCCAGCAGTCTATTTTTGGCGGGGGAGCTAGCCAAAAACATTCAGTACTTC. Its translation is CASSLFLAGELAKNIQYF.

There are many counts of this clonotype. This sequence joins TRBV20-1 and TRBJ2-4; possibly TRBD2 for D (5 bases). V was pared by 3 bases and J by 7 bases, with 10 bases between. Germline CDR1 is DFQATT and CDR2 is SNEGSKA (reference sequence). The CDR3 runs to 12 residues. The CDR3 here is CSARGSANIQYF. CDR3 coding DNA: TGCAGTGCTAGGGGGAGTGCGAACATTCAGTACTTC.

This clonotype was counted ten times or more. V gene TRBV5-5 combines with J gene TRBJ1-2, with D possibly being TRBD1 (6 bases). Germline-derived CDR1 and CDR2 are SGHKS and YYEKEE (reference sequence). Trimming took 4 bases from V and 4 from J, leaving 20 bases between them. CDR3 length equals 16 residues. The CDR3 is CASSPDQGLIIYGYTF. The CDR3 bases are TGTGCCAGCAGCCCGGACCAGGGGCTTATAATCTATGGCTACACCTTC.

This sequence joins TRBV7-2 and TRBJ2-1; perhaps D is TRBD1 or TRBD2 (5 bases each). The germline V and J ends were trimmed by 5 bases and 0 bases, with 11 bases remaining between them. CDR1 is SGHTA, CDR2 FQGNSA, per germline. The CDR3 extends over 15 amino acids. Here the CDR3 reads CASSRGRDSYNEQFF. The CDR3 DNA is TGTGCCAGCAGCCGGGGCCGCGACTCCTACAATGAGCAGTTCTTC.

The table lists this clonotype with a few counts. The CDR3 DNA reads TGTGCCAGCAGTTCGGACGGATCAAGGTATGAGCAGTTCTTC. As protein: CASSSDGSRYEQFF. The chain links TRBV12-3 or TRBV12-4 to TRBJ2-1; D ambiguous. V was pared by 4 bases and J by 8 bases, with 15 bases between. This CDR3 region has 14 residues.

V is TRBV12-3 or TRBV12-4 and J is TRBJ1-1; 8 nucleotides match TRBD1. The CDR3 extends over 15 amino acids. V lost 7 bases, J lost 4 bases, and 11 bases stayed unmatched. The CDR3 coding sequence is TGTGCCAGCACCCGCTCAGGGGGCCGAAGCACTGAAGCTTTCTTT. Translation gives CASTRSGGRSTEAFF.

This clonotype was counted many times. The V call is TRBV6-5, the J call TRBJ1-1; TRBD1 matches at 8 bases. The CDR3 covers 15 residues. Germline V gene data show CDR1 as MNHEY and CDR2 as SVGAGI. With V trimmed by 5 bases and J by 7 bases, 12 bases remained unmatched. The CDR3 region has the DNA TGTGCCAGCAGTCCTGGGAGGACAGGGAAGGATGAAGCTTTCTTT. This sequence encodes CASSPGRTGKDEAFF.

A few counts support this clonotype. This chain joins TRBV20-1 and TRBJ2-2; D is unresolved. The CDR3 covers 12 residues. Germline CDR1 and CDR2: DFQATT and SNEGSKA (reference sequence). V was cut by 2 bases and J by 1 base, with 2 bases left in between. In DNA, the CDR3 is TGCAGTGCTAGAATGAACACCGGGGAGCTGTTTTTT. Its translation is CSARMNTGELFF.

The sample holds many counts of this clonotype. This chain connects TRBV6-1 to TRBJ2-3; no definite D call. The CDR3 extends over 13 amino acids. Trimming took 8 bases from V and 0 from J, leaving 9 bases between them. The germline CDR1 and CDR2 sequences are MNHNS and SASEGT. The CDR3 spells CASALSSTDTQYF. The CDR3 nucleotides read TGTGCCAGCGCATTGTCTAGCACAGATACGCAGTATTTT.

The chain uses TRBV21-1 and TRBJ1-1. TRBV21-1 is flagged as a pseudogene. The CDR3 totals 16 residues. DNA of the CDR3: TGTGCCAGCAGCAAAGATAAGGGATCCCAGAGCACTGAAGCTTTCTTT. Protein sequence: CASSKDKGSQSTEAFF.

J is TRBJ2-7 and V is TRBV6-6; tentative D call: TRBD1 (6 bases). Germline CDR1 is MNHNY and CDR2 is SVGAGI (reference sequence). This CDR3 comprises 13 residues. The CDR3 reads CAGSFTGLGEQYV. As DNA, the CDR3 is TGTGCCGGCAGCTTCACAGGGTTGGGGGAGCAGTACGTC.

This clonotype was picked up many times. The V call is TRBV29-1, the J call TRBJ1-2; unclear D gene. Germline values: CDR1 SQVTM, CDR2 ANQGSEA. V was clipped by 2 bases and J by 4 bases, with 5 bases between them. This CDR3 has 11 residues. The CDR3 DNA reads TGCAGCGTTGAAAGGTCCTATGGCTACACCTTC. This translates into CSVERSYGYTF. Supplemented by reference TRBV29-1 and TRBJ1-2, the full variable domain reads SAVISQKPSRDICQRGTSLTIQCQVDSQVTMMFWYRQQPGQSLTLIATANQGSEATYESGFVIDKFPISRPNLTFSTLTVSNMSPEDSSIYLCSVERSYGYTFGSGTRLTVV.

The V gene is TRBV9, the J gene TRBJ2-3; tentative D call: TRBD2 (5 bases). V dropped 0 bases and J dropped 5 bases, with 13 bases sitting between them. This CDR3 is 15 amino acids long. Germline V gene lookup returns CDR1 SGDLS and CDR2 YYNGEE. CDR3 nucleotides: TGTGCCAGCAGCGTAGCTTCGAGGGCGGGAGATACGCAGTATTTT. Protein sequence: CASSVASRAGDTQYF.